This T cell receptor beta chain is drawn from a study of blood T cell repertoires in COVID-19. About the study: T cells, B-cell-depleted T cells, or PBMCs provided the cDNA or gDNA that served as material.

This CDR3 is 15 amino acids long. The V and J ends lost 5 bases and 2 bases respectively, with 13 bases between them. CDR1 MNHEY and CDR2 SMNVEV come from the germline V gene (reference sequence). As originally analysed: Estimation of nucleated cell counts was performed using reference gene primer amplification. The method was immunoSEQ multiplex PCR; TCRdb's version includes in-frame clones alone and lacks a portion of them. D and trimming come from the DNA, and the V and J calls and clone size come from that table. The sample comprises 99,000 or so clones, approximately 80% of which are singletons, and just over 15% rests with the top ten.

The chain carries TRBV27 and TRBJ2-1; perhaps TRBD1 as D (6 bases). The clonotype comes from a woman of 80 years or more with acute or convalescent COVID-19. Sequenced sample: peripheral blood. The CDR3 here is CASSLYRDPYNEQFF. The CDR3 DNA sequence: TGTGCCAGCAGTCTGTACAGGGATCCCTACAATGAGCAGTTCTTC.